This T cell receptor (beta chain) was captured in a study of control samples from healthy donors and cancer patients. Some clones are missing from TCRdb's copy, which holds only in-frame ones; the method was immunoSEQ multiplex PCR. Of approximately 140,000 clones listed, 80% to 95% were seen once; the top ten hold more than 4.5%. V was shortened by 5 bases and J by 2 bases, with 7 bases between the two germline ends. This CDR3 spans 13 amino acids. The V gene's germline CDR1 is LNHDA and CDR2 SQIVND (reference sequence). The genes are TRBV19 and TRBJ1-5, with D maybe TRBD1 (5 bases). The clonotype was recovered from a man between 18 and 29 years old in good health. Sequencing was done on a sample of blood. The CDR3 nucleotides read TGTGCCAGTAGTTTCAGGGGCAATCAGCCCCAGCATTTT. Its protein is CASSFRGNQPQHF.